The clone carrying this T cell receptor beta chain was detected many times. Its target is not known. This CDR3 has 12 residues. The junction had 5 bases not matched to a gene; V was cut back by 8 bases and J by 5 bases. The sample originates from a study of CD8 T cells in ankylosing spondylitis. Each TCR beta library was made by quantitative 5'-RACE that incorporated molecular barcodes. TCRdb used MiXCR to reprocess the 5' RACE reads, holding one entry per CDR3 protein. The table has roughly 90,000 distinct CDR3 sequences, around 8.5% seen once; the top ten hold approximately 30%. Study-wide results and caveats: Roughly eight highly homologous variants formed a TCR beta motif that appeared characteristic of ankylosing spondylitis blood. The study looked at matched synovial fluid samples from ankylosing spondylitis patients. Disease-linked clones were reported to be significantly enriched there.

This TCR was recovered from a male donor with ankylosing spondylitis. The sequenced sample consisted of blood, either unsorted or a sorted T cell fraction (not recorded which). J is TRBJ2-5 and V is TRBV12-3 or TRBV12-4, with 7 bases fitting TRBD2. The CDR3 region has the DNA TGTGCCAGCCGCGGGAGTGAGGAGACCCAGTACTTC. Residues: CASRGSEETQYF.